These 3 T cell receptor beta chains came from one sample sequenced in a study of shared T cell receptors in the human thymus. Method: immunoSEQ multiplex PCR; TCRdb's copy keeps in-frame clones and lacks some. Altogether some 640,000 clones are present, around 87% being singletons, with the ten largest covering more than 0.009%. These data were also filed under a second study, of human thymus T cells.

Material: thymocytes. These TCRs come from a boy younger than two with a congenital heart defect.

The gene calls are TRBV6-5 and TRBJ2-7; 13 bases line up with TRBD2. The CDR3 length is 16 residues. Germline trimming cut 2 bases from V and 2 bases from J; bases unmatched to any gene: 3. Germline-derived CDR1 and CDR2 are MNHEY and SVGAGI. CDR3: CASSYGGLAGTYEQYF. The CDR3 DNA follows: TGTGCCAGCAGTTACGGGGGACTAGCGGGAACCTACGAGCAGTACTTC.

This clone was recorded a few times. The chain couples TRBV5-4 to TRBJ2-1; 9 positions match TRBD2. Germline V gene sequence: CDR1 SGHNT, CDR2 YYREEE (reference sequence). V lost 2 bases, J lost 6 bases, and 6 bases stayed unmatched. The CDR3 loop spans 15 amino acids. The CDR3 DNA sequence: TGTGCCAGCAGCTTCCGCGGGAGGGCCGGCAATGAGCAGTTCTTC. Protein product: CASSFRGRAGNEQFF.

The J gene is TRBJ2-7, the V gene TRBV5-1, with 8 bases aligning to TRBD1. Germline CDR1 is SGHRS and CDR2 is YFSETQ. This CDR3 has 15 residues. Trimming took 4 bases from V and 2 from J; bases not matched to a gene: 8. The chain's CDR3 is CASSREGQATYEQYF. The CDR3 DNA follows: TGCGCCAGCAGCCGAGAGGGACAGGCGACCTACGAGCAGTACTTC. The entire variable domain, with the rest obtained from reference TRBV5-1 and TRBJ2-7, is as follows: KAGVTQTPRYLIKTRGQQVTLSCSPISGHRSVSWYQQTPGQGLQFLFEYFSETQRNKGNFPGRFSGRQFSNSRSEMNVSTLELGDSALYLCASSREGQATYEQYFGPGTRLTVT.